A single sample gave rise to the 10 T cell receptor beta chains below, sequenced in a study of cytomegalovirus exposure and HLA in healthy donors. In the PCR, 60 Vbeta and 13 Jbeta primers were used. The data were produced by immunoSEQ multiplex PCR, yet TCRdb's version contains in-frame clones alone and is incomplete. The sample lists 100,000 to 150,000 clones, 73% occurring once. The sample consisted of PBMCs. The receptors derive from a man in his sixties in good health and CMV-seropositive.

The rearrangement joins TRBV7-2 to TRBJ1-5; D gene uncertain. V was trimmed by 3 bases and J by 2 bases, leaving 8 bases between them. Germline V gives CDR1 SGHTA, CDR2 FQGNSA. The CDR3 totals 14 residues. The CDR3 DNA reads TGTGCCAGCAGCTTGACATTTGGCAATCAGCCCCAGCATTTT. Protein product: CASSLTFGNQPQHF.

The genes are TRBV9 and TRBJ1-5; maybe TRBD1 (5 bases). Germline V CDR1 and CDR2: SGDLS, YYNGEE. This CDR3 is built from 14 residues. Trimming cost V 4 bases and J 5 bases, with 13 bases left between them. CDR3 nucleotide sequence: TGTGCCAGCAGCCCCAGCGTGGGGCATCAGCCCCAGCATTTT. Amino acids: CASSPSVGHQPQHF.

This rearrangement joins TRBV7-6 to TRBJ2-7; no firm D call. CDR1 and CDR2 (germline): SGHVS, FNYEAQ. This CDR3 comprises 14 residues. The V and J ends lost 3 bases and 0 bases respectively, with 9 bases between them. CDR3 sequence (DNA): TGTGCCAGCAGCTTTGCGGAAAGCTCCTACGAGCAGTACTTC. It codes for CASSFAESSYEQYF.

This clone was counted between two and nine times. The V and J genes are TRBV6-5 and TRBJ2-2; TRBD1 aligns across 7 bases. CDR3 length: 15 amino acids. V was pared by 5 bases and J by 6 bases, with 9 bases of the junction left unmatched. CDR1 is MNHEY, CDR2 SVGAGI, per germline. The DNA for the CDR3 is TGTGCCAGCAGTCGACAGGGTAGTGTCGCCGGGGAGCTGTTTTTT. Translated, it gives CASSRQGSVAGELFF.

The chain carries TRBV30 and TRBJ2-1, with TRBD2 matching 9 bases. V lost 8 bases to trimming and J lost 3 bases; unmatched junction nucleotides: 8. Germline lookup yields CDR1 GTSNPN and CDR2 SVGIG (reference sequence). The CDR3 runs to 14 residues. The CDR3 is CASNPAGGYNEQFF. CDR3 nucleotide sequence: TGTGCCAGTAATCCAGCGGGGGGCTACAATGAGCAGTTCTTC.

V gene TRBV9 combines with J gene TRBJ2-3, with D uncertain. The CDR3 is 14 residues long. V gave up 0 bases and J gave up 8 bases, with 13 bases separating them. Germline lookup yields CDR1 SGDLS and CDR2 YYNGEE. The CDR3 bases are TGTGCCAGCAGCGTAGAAGACATCAAAGTTACGCAGTATTTT. Amino acid sequence: CASSVEDIKVTQYF.

On this clone: The identical CDR3 is also encoded by other nucleotide sequences in the sample. This chain uses TRBV9 with TRBJ2-5; 7 bases line up with TRBD1. The junction had 0 bases not matched to a gene; V was cut back by 0 bases and J by 4 bases. CDR3 length: 13 amino acids. Germline V CDR1 and CDR2: SGDLS, YYNGEE. CDR3: CASSVDRGETQYF. The CDR3 DNA sequence: TGTGCCAGCAGCGTAGACAGGGGAGAGACCCAGTACTTC.

The gene calls are TRBV27 and TRBJ1-5; 9 positions match TRBD1. CDR1 and CDR2 from the germline V gene are MNHEY and SMNVEV (reference sequence). V gave up 5 bases and J gave up 5 bases; unmatched junction bases: 7. The CDR3 contains 15 residues. The CDR3 DNA follows: TGTGCCAGCAGTCCGGATACAGGGGGCTATCAGCCCCAGCATTTT. This sequence encodes CASSPDTGGYQPQHF.

This rearrangement joins TRBV19 to TRBJ1-1; D remains unclear. The CDR3 is 14 amino acids. Germline assignment: CDR1 LNHDA and CDR2 SQIVND (reference sequence). Deletions cut 9 bases from V and 4 bases from J, with 18 bases between. CDR3 region: CARPPIKLSTEAFF. CDR3 coding DNA: TGTGCCAGGCCCCCAATCAAACTGAGCACTGAAGCTTTCTTT.

CDR3 in DNA: TGCGCCAGCAGTGAGACTAGCCAAGAGACCCAGTACTTC. Encoded protein: CASSETSQETQYF. This chain uses TRBV10-1 with TRBJ2-5; possible D gene TRBD2, 5 bases. Trimming left V 2 bases short and J 1 base short, with 5 bases between. Germline CDR1 and CDR2: WNHNN and SYGVQD (reference sequence). This CDR3 has 13 amino acids.